Below are 2 T cell receptor beta chains sequenced from a single sample in a study of T cells after yellow fever vaccination. One entry per CDR3 protein, called by TCRdb with MiXCR from the 5' RACE reads. This sample yields over 120,000 distinct CDR3 sequences, of which just over 6.5% are seen a single time; under 0.7% belongs to the top ten. The specimen comprised CD4+ T cells sorted from PBMCs, sampled 10 days after the yellow fever booster vaccination. Source of these receptors: a man aged 25-45 years who received the YFV17D yellow fever vaccine.

In this sample, this clonotype turned up many times. V is TRBV5-1 and J is TRBJ2-5; no clear D gene. V was clipped by 6 bases and J by 3 bases, with 18 bases between them. Germline CDR1 SGHRS, CDR2 YFSETQ. This CDR3 contains 15 residues. The CDR3 coding sequence is TGCGCCAGCACCCAGGTTCCGTCTGCGAAAGAGACCCAGTACTTC. Translating it yields CASTQVPSAKETQYF.

This clonotype has a count of ten or more. The chain carries TRBV12-3 or TRBV12-4 and TRBJ2-3, with D perhaps given as TRBD1 or TRBD2 (5 bases each). This CDR3 comprises 14 residues. Trimming pared 6 bases from V and 9 bases from J, leaving 19 bases between. CDR3 DNA: TGTGCCAGCAGCGCCGCTCTTAATCGGGGCACGCAGTATTTT. Translated, it gives CASSAALNRGTQYF.